Below, 8 T cell receptor beta chains from the same sample are listed, as sequenced in a study of cytomegalovirus exposure and HLA in healthy donors. The study ran its PCR with 60 Vbeta and 13 Jbeta primers. TCRdb keeps only in-frame clones here, not all; method: immunoSEQ multiplex PCR. The sample comprises about 170,000 clones, about 85% of which are singletons, and 2% to 3% rests with the top ten. The sequencing input was PBMCs. The receptors derive from a young man in good health and CMV-seropositive.

This sequence joins TRBV7-9 and TRBJ2-7, with 8 bases fitting TRBD1. This CDR3 contains 13 residues. The junction had 6 bases not matched to a gene; V was cut back by 6 bases and J by 5 bases. CDR1 and CDR2 (germline): SEHNR, FQNEAQ (reference sequence). This CDR3 is CASSRTGSDEQYF. In DNA form, the CDR3 reads TGTGCCAGCAGTAGGACAGGGAGTGACGAGCAGTACTTC.

Written as DNA, the CDR3 is TGTGCCAGCAGCTTACTCAGGGTCCCCAACACCGGGGAGCTGTTTTTT. Translation: CASSLLRVPNTGELFF. The chain uses TRBV7-2 and TRBJ2-2; D is perhaps TRBD1 (5 bases). The CDR3 length is 16 residues. Trimming left V 2 bases short and J 2 bases short, with 12 bases between. Germline CDR1 SGHTA, CDR2 FQGNSA.

This clone was observed a few times. V is TRBV4-2 and J is TRBJ2-1, with 11 positions matching TRBD2. V lost 1 base, J lost 4 bases, and 3 bases stayed unmatched. This CDR3 has 16 residues. The germline V gene encodes CDR1 LGHNA and CDR2 YNFKEQ. Written as DNA, the CDR3 is TGTGCCAGCAGCCAAGTAGCGGGAGGGCCGTACAATGAGCAGTTCTTC. Its protein product is CASSQVAGGPYNEQFF.

The chain is built from TRBV6-5 and TRBJ2-1, with 7 positions matching TRBD2. This CDR3 has 13 amino acids. Germline V gives CDR1 MNHEY, CDR2 SVGAGI. The trim removed 0 bases at V and 13 bases at J, leaving 6 bases unmatched. The chain's CDR3 is CASSYSRLADQFF. Here the CDR3 DNA reads TGTGCCAGCAGTTACTCGAGGCTAGCGGATCAGTTCTTC.

The V and J genes are TRBV5-4 and TRBJ1-1, with 7 bases that match TRBD1. The CDR3 has 14 amino acids. Trimming removed 5 bases from V and 6 bases from J; junction bases left unmatched: 10. Germline CDR1 and CDR2: SGHNT and YYREEE (reference sequence). The CDR3 here is CASSPGQPRSEAFF. CDR3 bases: TGTGCCAGCAGTCCGGGACAGCCAAGATCTGAAGCTTTCTTT. Together with reference TRBV5-4 and TRBJ1-1, the CDR3 gives the full variable domain: ETGVTQSPTHLIKTRGQQVTLRCSSQSGHNTVSWYQQALGQGPQFIFQYYREEENGRGNFPPRFSGLQFPNYSSELNVNALELDDSALYLCASSPGQPRSEAFFGQGTRLTVV.

This clone was seen more than once but under ten times. V usage is TRBV28 and J usage is TRBJ1-1; tentatively, D is TRBD1 (6 bases). Trimming cost V 10 bases and J 10 bases, with 22 bases left between them. Germline lookup yields CDR1 MDHEN and CDR2 SYDVKM. The CDR3 contains 13 residues. The CDR3 nucleotides are TGTGCCACCTCTAAGAGGACAGCGTACCCAGCTTTCTTT. Protein product: CATSKRTAYPAFF. Filled out from reference TRBV28 and TRBJ1-1, the complete variable domain reads DVKVTQSSRYLVKRTGEKVFLECVQDMDHENMFWYRQDPGLGLRLIYFSYDVKMKEKGDIPEGYSVSREKKERFSLILESASTNQTSMYLCATSKRTAYPAFFGQGTRLTVV.

This clone was recorded only once. CDR3 residues: CASSLGIAGGHNEQFF. For the CDR3, the DNA is TGTGCCAGCAGCTTAGGTATAGCGGGAGGTCACAATGAGCAGTTCTTC. The rearrangement links TRBV7-9 to TRBJ2-1, with 10 positions matching TRBD2. After removal of 1 base from V and 5 bases from J, the junction contained 5 bases not matched to a gene. This CDR3 contains 16 residues. Germline V gene data show CDR1 as SEHNR and CDR2 as FQNEAQ (reference sequence).

In its sample, this clone was seen once. This sequence joins TRBV11-2 and TRBJ2-5; the match to TRBD1 covers 8 bases. There are 14 residues in the CDR3. The junction had 4 bases not matched to a gene; V was cut back by 5 bases and J by 2 bases. Germline assignment: CDR1 SGHAT and CDR2 FQNNGV. The CDR3 DNA is TGTGCCAGCAGCCGCAGACAGGGGCAAGAGACCCAGTACTTC. Its protein product is CASSRRQGQETQYF.